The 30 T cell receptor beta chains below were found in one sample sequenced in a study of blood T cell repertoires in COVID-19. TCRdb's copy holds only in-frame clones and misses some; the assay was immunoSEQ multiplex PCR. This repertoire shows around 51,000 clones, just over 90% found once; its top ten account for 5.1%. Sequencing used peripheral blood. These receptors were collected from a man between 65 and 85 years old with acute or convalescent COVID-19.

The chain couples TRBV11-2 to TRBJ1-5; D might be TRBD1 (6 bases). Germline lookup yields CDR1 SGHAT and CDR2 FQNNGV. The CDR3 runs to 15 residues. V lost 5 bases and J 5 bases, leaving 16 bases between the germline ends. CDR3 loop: CASSPYSSGDQPQHF. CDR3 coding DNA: TGTGCCAGCAGCCCCTACAGCTCAGGGGATCAGCCCCAGCATTTT.

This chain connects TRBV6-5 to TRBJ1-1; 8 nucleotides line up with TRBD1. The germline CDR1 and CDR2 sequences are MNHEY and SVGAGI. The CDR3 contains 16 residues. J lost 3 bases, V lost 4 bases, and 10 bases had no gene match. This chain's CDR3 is CASSSRTGPGYTEAFF. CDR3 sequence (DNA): TGTGCCAGCAGTTCCCGGACAGGGCCTGGTTACACTGAAGCTTTCTTT.

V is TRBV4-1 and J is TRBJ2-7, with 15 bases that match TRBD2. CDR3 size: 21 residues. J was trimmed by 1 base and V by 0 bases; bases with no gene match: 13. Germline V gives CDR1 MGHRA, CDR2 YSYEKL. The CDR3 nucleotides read TGCGCCAGCAGCCAAGACCGAAAAGGACTAGCGGGGGGGGCCAGTTCCTACGAGCAGTACTTC. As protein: CASSQDRKGLAGGASSYEQYF.

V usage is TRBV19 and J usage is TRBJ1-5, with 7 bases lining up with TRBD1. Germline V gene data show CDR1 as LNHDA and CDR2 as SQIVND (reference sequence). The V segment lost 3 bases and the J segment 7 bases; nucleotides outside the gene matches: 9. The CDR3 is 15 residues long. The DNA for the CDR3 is TGTGCCAGTAGTATTAGACAGGGCGGACGGCAGCCCCAGCATTTT. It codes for CASSIRQGGRQPQHF.

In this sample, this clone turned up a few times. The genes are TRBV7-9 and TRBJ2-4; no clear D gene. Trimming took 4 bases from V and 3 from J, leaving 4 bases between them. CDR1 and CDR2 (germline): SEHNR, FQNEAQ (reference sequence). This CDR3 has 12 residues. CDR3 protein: CASSSHKNIQYF. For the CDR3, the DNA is TGTGCCAGCAGCTCCCACAAAAACATTCAGTACTTC.

Written as DNA, the CDR3 is TGTGCCAGCAGCCAAAGCCTCGTGGTCCAGCCCCAGCATTTT. Encoded protein: CASSQSLVVQPQHF. The rearrangement links TRBV4-2 to TRBJ1-5; D call uncertain. This CDR3 has 14 amino acids. The V gene lost 2 bases and the J gene lost 7 bases, with 12 bases spanning the gap. Germline assignment: CDR1 LGHNA and CDR2 YNFKEQ.

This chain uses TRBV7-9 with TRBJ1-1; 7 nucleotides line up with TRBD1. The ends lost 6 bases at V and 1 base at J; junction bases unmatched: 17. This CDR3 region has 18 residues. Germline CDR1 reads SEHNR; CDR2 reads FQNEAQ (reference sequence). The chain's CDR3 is CASRQPSRIGQENTEAFF. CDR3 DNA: TGTGCCAGCAGACAGCCATCCCGAATTGGACAGGAGAACACTGAAGCTTTCTTT.

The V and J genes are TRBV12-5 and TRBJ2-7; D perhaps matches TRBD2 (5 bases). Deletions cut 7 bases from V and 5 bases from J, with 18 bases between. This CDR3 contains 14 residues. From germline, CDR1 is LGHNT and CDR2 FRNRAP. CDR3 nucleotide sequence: TGTGCTAGTGCCCCCCCGGCGGGTCAGAACGAGCAGTACTTC. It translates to CASAPPAGQNEQYF.

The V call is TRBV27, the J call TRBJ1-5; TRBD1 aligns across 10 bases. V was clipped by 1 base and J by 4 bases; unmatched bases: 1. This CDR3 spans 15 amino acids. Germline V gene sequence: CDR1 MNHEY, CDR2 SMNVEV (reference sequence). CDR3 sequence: CASSLLGQGNQPQHF. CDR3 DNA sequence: TGTGCCAGCAGTTTATTGGGACAGGGGAATCAGCCCCAGCATTTT.

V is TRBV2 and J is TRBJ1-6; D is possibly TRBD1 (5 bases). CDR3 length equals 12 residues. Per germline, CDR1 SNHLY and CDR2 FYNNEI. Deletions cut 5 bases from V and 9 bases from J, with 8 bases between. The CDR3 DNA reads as TGTGCCAGCAGTCCAGGGCGTTCACCCCTCCACTTT. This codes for CASSPGRSPLHF.

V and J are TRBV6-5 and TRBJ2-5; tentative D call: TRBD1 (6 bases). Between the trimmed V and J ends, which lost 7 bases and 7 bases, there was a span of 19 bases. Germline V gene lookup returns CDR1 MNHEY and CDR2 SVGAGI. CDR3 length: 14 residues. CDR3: CASKASGQGRTQYF. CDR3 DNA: TGTGCCAGCAAGGCCTCCGGCCAGGGGAGGACCCAGTACTTC.

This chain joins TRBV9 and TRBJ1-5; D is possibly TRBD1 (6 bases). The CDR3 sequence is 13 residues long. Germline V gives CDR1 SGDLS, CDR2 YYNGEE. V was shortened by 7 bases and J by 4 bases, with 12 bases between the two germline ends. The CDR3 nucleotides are TGTGCCAGCTCCGGGACACCGAATCAGCCCCAGCATTTT. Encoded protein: CASSGTPNQPQHF.

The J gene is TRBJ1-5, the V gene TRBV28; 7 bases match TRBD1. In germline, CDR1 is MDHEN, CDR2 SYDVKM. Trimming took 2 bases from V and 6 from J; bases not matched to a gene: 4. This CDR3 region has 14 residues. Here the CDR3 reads CASSLGTVLQPQHF. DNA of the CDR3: TGTGCCAGCAGTTTAGGGACAGTCCTTCAGCCCCAGCATTTT.

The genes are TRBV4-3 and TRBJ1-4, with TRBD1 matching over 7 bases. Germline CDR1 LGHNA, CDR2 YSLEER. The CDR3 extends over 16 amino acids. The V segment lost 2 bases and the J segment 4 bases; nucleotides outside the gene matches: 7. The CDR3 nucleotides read TGCGCCAGCAGCCAAACTACAGGGGCGCTTAATGAAAAACTGTTTTTT. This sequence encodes CASSQTTGALNEKLFF.

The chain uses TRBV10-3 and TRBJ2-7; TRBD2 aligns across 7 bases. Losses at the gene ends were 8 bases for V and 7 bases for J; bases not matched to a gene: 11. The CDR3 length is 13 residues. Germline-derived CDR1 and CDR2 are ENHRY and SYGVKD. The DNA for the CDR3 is TGTGCCATCGGGGAGGGAGCCTCTACGGAGCAGTACTTC. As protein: CAIGEGASTEQYF.

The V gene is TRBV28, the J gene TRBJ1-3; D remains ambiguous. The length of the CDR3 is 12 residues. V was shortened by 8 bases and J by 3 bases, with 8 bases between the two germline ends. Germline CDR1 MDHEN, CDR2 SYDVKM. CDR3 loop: CASRDFGNTIYF. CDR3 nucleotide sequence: TGTGCCAGCCGGGATTTTGGAAACACCATATATTTT.

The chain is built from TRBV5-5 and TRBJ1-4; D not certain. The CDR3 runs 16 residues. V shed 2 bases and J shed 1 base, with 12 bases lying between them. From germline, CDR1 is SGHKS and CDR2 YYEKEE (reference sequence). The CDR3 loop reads CASSLPSGITNEKLFF. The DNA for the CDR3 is TGTGCCAGCAGCTTACCTTCCGGGATAACTAATGAAAAACTGTTTTTT.

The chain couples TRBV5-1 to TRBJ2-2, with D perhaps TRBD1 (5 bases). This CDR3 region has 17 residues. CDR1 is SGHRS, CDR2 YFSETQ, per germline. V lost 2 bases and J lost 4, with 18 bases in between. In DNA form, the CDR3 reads TGCGCCAGCAGCTTCCCCGACACAGCAAGGGGCACCGGGGAGCTGTTTTTT. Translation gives CASSFPDTARGTGELFF.

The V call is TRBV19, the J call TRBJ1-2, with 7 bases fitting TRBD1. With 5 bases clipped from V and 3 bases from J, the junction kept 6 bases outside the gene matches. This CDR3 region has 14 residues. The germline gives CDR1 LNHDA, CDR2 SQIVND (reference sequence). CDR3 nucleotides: TGTGCCAGTAGTTTCCAGGGGGTATACTATGGCTACACCTTC. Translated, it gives CASSFQGVYYGYTF. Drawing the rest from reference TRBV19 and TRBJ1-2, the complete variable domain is DGGITQSPKYLFRKEGQNVTLSCEQNLNHDAMYWYRQDPGQGLRLIYYSQIVNDFQKGDIAEGYSVSREKKESFPLTVTSAQKNPTAFYLCASSFQGVYYGYTFGSGTRLTVV.

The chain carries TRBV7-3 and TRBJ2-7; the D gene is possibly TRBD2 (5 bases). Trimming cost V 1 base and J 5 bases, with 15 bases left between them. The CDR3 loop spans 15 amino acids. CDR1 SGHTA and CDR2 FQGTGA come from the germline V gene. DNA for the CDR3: TGTGCCAGCAGCTTAAACCCCTCGGGGTTGGACGAGCAGTACTTC. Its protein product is CASSLNPSGLDEQYF. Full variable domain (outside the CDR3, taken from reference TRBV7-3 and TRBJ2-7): GAGVSQTPSNKVTEKGKYVELRCDPISGHTALYWYRQSLGQGPEFLIYFQGTGAADDSGLPNDRFFAVRPEGSVSTLKIQRTERGDSAVYLCASSLNPSGLDEQYFGPGTRLTVT.

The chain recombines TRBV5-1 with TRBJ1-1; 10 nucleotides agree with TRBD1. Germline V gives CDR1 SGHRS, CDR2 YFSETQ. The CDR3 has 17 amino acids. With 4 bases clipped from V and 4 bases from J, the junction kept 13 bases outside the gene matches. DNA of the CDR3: TGCGCCAGCAGCAAGGGGACAGGGGATTTTATTGGCACTGAAGCTTTCTTT. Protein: CASSKGTGDFIGTEAFF.

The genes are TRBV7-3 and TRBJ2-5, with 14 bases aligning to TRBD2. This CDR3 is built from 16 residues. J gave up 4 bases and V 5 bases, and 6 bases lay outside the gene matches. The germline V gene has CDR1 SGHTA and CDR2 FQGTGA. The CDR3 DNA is TGTGCCAGCAGCCCCGGACTAGCGGGGGGTGGAGAGACCCAGTACTTC. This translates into CASSPGLAGGGETQYF.

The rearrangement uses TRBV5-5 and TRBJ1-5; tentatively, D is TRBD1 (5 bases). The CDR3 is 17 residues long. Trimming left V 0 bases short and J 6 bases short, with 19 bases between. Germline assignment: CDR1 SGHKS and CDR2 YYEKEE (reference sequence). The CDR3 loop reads CASSLEGIPRGRQPQHF. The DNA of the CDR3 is TGTGCCAGCAGCTTGGAGGGGATACCCCGTGGTCGTCAGCCCCAGCATTTT. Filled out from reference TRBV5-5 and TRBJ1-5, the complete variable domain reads DAGVTQSPTHLIKTRGQQVTLRCSPISGHKSVSWYQQVLGQGPQFIFQYYEKEERGRGNFPDRFSARQFPNYSSELNVNALLLGDSALYLCASSLEGIPRGRQPQHFGDGTRLSIL.

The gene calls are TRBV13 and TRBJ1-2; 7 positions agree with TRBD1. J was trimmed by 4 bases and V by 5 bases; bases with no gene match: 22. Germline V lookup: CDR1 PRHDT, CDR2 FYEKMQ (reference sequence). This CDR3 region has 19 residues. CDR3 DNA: TGTGCCAGCAGCCTTCAGATCCTGGCCCCGGGACAGCGAAGCTATGGCTACACCTTC. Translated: CASSLQILAPGQRSYGYTF.

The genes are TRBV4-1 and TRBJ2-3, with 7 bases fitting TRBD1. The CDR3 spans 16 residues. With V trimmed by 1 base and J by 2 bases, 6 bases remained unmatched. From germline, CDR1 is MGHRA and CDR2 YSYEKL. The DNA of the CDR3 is TGCGCCAGCAGCCAAGTTGGACAGGTTGACACAGATACGCAGTATTTT. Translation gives CASSQVGQVDTDTQYF.

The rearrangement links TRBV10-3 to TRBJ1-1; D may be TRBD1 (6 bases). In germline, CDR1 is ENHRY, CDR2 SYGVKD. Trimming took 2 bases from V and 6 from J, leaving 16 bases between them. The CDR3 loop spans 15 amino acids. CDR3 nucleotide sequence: TGTGCCATCAGTGAGAATGACAGGTTTTATGCTGAAGCTTTCTTT. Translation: CAISENDRFYAEAFF.

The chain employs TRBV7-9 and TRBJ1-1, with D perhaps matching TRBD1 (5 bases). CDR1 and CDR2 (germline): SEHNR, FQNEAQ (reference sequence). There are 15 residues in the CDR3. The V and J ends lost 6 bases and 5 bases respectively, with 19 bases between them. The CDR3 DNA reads TGTGCCAGCAGTTCCGCCCAGGGAGGGATGACTGAAGCTTTCTTT. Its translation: CASSSAQGGMTEAFF.

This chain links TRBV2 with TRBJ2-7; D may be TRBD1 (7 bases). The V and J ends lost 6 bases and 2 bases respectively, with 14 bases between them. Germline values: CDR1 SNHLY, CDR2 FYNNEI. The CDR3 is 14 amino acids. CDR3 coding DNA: TGTGCCAGCAGAGGGGGGACAGTGCCCTACGAGCAGTACTTC. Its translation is CASRGGTVPYEQYF.

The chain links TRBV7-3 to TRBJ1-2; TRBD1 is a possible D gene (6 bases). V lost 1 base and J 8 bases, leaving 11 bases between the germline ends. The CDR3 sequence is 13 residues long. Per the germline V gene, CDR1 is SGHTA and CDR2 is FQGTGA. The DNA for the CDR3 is TGTGCCAGCAGCTTAAGGCCAGGGGAAGGCTACACCTTC. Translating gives CASSLRPGEGYTF.

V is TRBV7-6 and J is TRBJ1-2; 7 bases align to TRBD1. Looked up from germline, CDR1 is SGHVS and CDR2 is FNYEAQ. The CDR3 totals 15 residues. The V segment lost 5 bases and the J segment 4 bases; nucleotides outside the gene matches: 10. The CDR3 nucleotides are TGTGCCAGCAGCCCAACCGGGACAGCTGCCTATGGCTACACCTTC. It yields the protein CASSPTGTAAYGYTF.